This paragraph covers one TCR beta chain sequence. This clonotype was counted only a few times. It lacks a known antigen. No much larger clone exists at a distance of one base, and base qualities are not known. In the paper's terms, the time point label means: patch test 2, 6 weeks after DPC sensitization. Per the publication, the treatment or condition label means: therapeutic diphenylcyclopropenone sensitization with weekly scalp DPC. Blood at each patch-test visit was drawn before the patch test was applied. Patients were considered eligible if aged 18 to 70, diagnosed with alopecia and deemed suitable for DPC therapy, and patients were excluded if pregnant. Total RNA was extracted from unfractionated whole blood that had been collected in Tempus Blood RNA tubes. The CDR3 holds 15 amino acids from the cysteine to the phenylalanine. CDR3 DNA is the only sequence kept; it has 45 bases, read in frame from the first base. Cut back by 2 bases and 0 bases, the V and J ends lie 11 bases apart. The germline V gene specifies LGHNA as CDR1 and YNFKEQ as CDR2.

These data originate in a study of human T cells and chemical hapten exposure listed by TCRdb under 2021. General notes on the study: For sensitization, 2% DPC in acetone was applied to a roughly 2 cm by roughly 2 cm area of upper inner arm skin. Throughout the study period of around 25 weeks, patients also received therapeutic DPC doses to the scalp every week. Patch tests used Finn chambers with 0.01% DPC on the upper back, scored after 6 days by International Contact Dermatitis Research Group standards. Most of the patients in the cohort were female, and the cohort covered alopecia areata with under or over 50% scalp involvement, alopecia totalis and alopecia universalis. The libraries were sequenced as a pool, and the TCR yield per sample differed mostly because of small variations in library volumes within the pool. Peripheral blood TCR repertoire changes were tracked in vivo in alopecia patients during primary and secondary sensitization to the hapten diphenylcyclopropenone (DPC). Patient blood was sampled pre-sensitization (week 0) and at 2, 6 and about 24 weeks after DPC sensitization. Blood for TCR sequencing was provided by twenty-nine alopecia patients at one to four time points (pre-sensitization, 2, 6 and 24 weeks).

What the study reported, not specific to this receptor: Repeated subsampling changed both the strength of the expansion versus patch-test correlation and the threshold at which the correlation became significant. All patients had alopecia, a presumed autoimmune disease, so their immune response might differ from that of healthy individuals. Significantly more large CDR3 similarity clusters were formed by expanded TCRs than by pre-sensitization or healthy control sets, consistent with antigen-driven responses. Patch test score correlated positively with the number of PT1 expanded TCRs, reaching significance at thresholds 8, 16 and 32 but not at 4. The number of TCRs above 1 in 1000 frequency did not change with DPC sensitization; there was no evidence of global repertoire structure alterations.

The library was prepared using RACE. The sequencer was a NextSeq 500. During library preparation, unique molecular identifiers were attached to individual cDNA molecules so that TCRs could be counted in a quantitative, reproducible way. For every blood RNA sample, sequencing covered both the TCR alpha and TCR beta chains. Concerning the study's data processing: Samples had a median of roughly 98,000 TCRs, with a range from about 23,224 to 750,000. V, J and CDR3 annotation of the TCR reads was carried out using the Decombinator software suite. To make PS versus PT1 abundance plots, every sample was subsampled to the same number of TCRs (28,000). TCRs were defined as expanded if absent before sensitization and observed at least eight times at the 2-week time point. TCRdb applied fastp at Q25 and MiXCR to the public reads, then kept only in-frame beta chains. Each CDR3 protein appears once, grouped with its most common genes and DNA. TCRdb assigned the V and J calls; the authors' analysis was not used. For this sample there are about 380,000 distinct CDR3 sequences; roughly 6.3% appear just once. The ten most abundant clones make up about 5.6% of the sample.

The sequences come from whole blood, collected in connection with sensitization to the hapten diphenylcyclopropenone (DPC). The rearranged chain carries TRBV4-2 and TRBJ2-7, with no reliable assignment of the D segment. The sequence came from a woman under 30 with alopecia areata. Some clones in this sample may be carry-over from other donors' samples. CDR3 protein: CASSQIKQPSYEQYF. The DNA sequence reads TGTGCCAGCAGCCAAATCAAACAGCCCTCCTACGAGCAGTACTTC.